This T cell receptor beta chain was obtained from a study of cytomegalovirus exposure and HLA in healthy donors. It was with 60 Vbeta and 13 Jbeta primers that the PCR ran. Libraries were prepared by immunoSEQ multiplex PCR; TCRdb keeps only in-frame clonotypes and omits some of them. The table shows about 140,000 clones, with around 81% occurring only once. The source material was PBMCs. The receptor's source is a male donor in good health and CMV-seronegative.

CDR3: CASSSAGINYGYTF. In DNA form, the CDR3 reads TGTGCCAGCAGTTCAGCAGGGATTAACTATGGCTACACCTTC. The gene calls are TRBV27 and TRBJ1-2, with D possibly TRBD1 on 5 matching bases. Germline V lookup: CDR1 MNHEY, CDR2 SMNVEV (reference sequence). V was clipped by 4 bases and J by 1 base, with 10 bases between them. The CDR3 loop spans 14 amino acids.